What follows is one T cell receptor (beta chain) and its context. No antigen is known for it. These data originate in a study of OX40 agonist ivuxolimab in advanced cancers. Findings and caveats of the study: Some patients who did not respond also had low normalized T-cell clonal expansion. Clonal expansion was seen in CD4+ and CD8+ blood T cells by week 6 at 0.1 to 3.0 mg/kg.

Trimming shortened V by 3 bases and J by 6 bases, and 11 bases separated the two germline ends. CDR1 is SEHNR and CDR2 is FQNEAQ in the germline V gene (reference sequence). This CDR3 comprises 14 residues. Produced via immunoSEQ multiplex PCR; TCRdb's table is partial and in-frame only. The data contain approximately 60,000 clones, roughly 90% of them singletons. The sequence came from an adult with an advanced solid tumor such as melanoma, head and neck, liver or kidney cancer. The rearrangement joins TRBV7-9 to TRBJ2-2; perhaps TRBD2 as D (6 bases). Here the sequenced sample was CD4+ or CD8+ T cells sorted from blood, taken in a trial of the OX40 agonist ivuxolimab. Here the CDR3 reads CASSLGGSAGELFF. The DNA for the CDR3 is TGTGCCAGCAGCTTGGGGGGAAGTGCCGGGGAGCTGTTTTTT.